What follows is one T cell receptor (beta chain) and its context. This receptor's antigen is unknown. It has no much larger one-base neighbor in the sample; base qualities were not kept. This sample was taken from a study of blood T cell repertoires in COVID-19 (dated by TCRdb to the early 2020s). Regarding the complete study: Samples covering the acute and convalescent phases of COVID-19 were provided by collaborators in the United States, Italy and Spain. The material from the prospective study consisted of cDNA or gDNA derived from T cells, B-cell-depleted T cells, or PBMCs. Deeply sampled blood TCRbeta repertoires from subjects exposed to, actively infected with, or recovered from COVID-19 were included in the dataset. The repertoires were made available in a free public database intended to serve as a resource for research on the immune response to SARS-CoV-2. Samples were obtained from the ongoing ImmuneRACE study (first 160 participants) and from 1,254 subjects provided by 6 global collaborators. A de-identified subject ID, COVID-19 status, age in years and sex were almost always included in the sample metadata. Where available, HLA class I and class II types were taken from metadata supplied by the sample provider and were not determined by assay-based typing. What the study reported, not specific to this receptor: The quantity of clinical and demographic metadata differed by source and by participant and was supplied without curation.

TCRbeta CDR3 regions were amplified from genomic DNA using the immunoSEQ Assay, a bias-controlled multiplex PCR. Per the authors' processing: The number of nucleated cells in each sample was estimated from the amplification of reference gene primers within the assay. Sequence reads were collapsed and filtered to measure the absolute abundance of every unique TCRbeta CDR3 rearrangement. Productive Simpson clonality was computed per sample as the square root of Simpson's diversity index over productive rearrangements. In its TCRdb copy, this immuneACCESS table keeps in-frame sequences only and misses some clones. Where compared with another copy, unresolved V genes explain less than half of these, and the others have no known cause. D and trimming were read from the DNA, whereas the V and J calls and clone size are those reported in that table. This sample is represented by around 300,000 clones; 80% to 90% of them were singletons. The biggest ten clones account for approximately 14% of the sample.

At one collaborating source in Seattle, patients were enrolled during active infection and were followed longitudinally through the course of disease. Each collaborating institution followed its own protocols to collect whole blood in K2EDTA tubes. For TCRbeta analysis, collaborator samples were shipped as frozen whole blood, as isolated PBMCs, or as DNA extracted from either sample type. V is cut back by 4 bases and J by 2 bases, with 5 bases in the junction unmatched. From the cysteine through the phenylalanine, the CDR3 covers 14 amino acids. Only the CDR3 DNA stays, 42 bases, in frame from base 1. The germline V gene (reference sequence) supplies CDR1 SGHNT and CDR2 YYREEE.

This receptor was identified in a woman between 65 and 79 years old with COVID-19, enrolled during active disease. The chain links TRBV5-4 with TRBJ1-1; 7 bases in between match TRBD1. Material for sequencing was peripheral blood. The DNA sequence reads TGTGCCAGCAGCCGGGACAGATTTAACACTGAAGCTTTCTTT. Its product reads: CASSRDRFNTEAFF.